These 3 T cell receptor beta chains came from one sample sequenced in a study of T cell responses to AZD1222 COVID-19 vaccine. Assay used: immunoSEQ multiplex PCR; TCRdb lists only in-frame clones, some missing. There are some 140,000 clones in the sample; about 85% occur only once, and approximately 3.1% lies in the top ten. The starting material was peripheral blood, obtained on day 0 of AZD1222 vaccination. Source of these receptors: an adult in good health.

The chain has TRBV6-5 and TRBJ1-6; 7 positions agree with TRBD1. J was trimmed by 4 bases and V by 6 bases; bases with no gene match: 0. Looked up from germline, CDR1 is MNHEY and CDR2 is SVGAGI. The CDR3 contains 13 residues. The CDR3 is CASRTGYNSPLHF. In DNA form, the CDR3 reads TGTGCCAGCAGGACAGGGTATAATTCACCCCTCCACTTT.

The chain joins TRBV11-2 to TRBJ2-5; unclear D gene. Deletions cut 1 base from V and 5 bases from J, with 11 bases between. The CDR3 covers 14 residues. Germline loops: CDR1 SGHAT, CDR2 FQNNGV. The CDR3 sequence is CASSLGGIRETQYF. CDR3 nucleotide sequence: TGTGCCAGCAGCTTAGGTGGGATTCGGGAGACCCAGTACTTC. Filled out from reference TRBV11-2 and TRBJ2-5, the complete variable domain reads EAGVAQSPRYKIIEKRQSVAFWCNPISGHATLYWYQQILGQGPKLLIQFQNNGVVDDSQLPKDRFSAERLKGVDSTLKIQPAKLEDSAVYLCASSLGGIRETQYFGPGTRLLVL.

The V call is TRBV25-1, the J call TRBJ1-6; no clear D. Germline V gene data show CDR1 as MGHDK and CDR2 as SYGVNS. The ends were cut back, 4 bases at V and 9 bases at J, with 10 bases in the middle. The length of the CDR3 is 13 residues. The CDR3 protein is CASSASSLSPLHF. CDR3 coding DNA: TGTGCCAGCAGTGCTTCATCACTTTCACCCCTCCACTTT.